This T cell receptor beta chain was sequenced in a study of T cells in Graves' hyperthyroidism and ophthalmopathy (dated by TCRdb to about 2019). For the wider study: To identify distinguishing TCR V-J signatures, a discovery cohort of about 95 patients was used, comprising approximately 40 with Graves' ophthalmopathy and approximately 57 with stable Graves' hyperthyroidism. Whether ophthalmopathy could be predicted prospectively was tested in an independent validation cohort made up of under 20 hyperthyroidism patients plus 17 patients who later progressed to ophthalmopathy. The 95 to 100 discovery patients were randomly divided into training and test sets at a 7:3 ratio. The study also compared thyroid tissue and blood T-cell repertoires from a handful of Graves' hyperthyroidism patients. Following sampling, methimazole starting at 30 mg daily was given to hyperthyroidism patients, and high-dose intravenous methylprednisolone was given to ophthalmopathy patients. The paper reports TCR Vbeta CDR3 sequencing of more than 120 peripheral blood samples: around 41 ophthalmopathy, under 80 hyperthyroidism and around 17 progressor patients. On the study overall, not on this receptor specifically: Most expanded thyroid clonotypes (frequency above 0.001) were also detected in blood, a finding suggesting that blood repertoires may reflect thyroid immune responses. A 13 V-J signature model separated ophthalmopathy from stable hyperthyroidism, with approximately 86% sensitivity and roughly 81% specificity in cross-validation and 80%/75% in testing. No statistical method was used to set the sample size in advance, and investigators knew the group allocation. In validation, progression to ophthalmopathy was predicted by the model with more than 65% sensitivity and roughly 76% specificity, a median of approximately 7.1 months before onset.

TCR beta CDR3 regions were amplified from RNA transcripts. The TCR CDR3 was subjected to a first round of RT-PCR using the HTBI primer set and the Qiagen OneStep RT-PCR kit. Libraries were constructed in a second round of multiplex PCR, after which size selection and purification were carried out. Libraries were sequenced paired-end with 100 bp reads on an Illumina HiSeq2000. On the authors' methods: SOAPnuke was used to process the raw data, with reads discarded if the reads contained adapters or uncalled bases, had a mean Phred below 15, or lacked an exact constant-primer or identifier match. COPE v1.2.5 was used to merge high-quality paired reads, and clonotypes were defined as unique nucleotide sequences. Clonotypes were aligned to IMGT TRBV, TRBD and TRBJ reference segments using MiTCR v1.1. The analysis included only V-J combinations with a frequency above 0.0001, which together covered more than 98% of the repertoires. A TCS score was defined as the ratio of F50 (clonal expansion) to E x V (chaos), with BLOSUM62-based TCRdist applied between CDR3 peptides within each V-J. Welch's t-statistics and random forest reduced 514 V-J features to 13, which were used in a naive Bayes classifier (R e1071). TCRdb handled the public reads itself, with Q25 trimming in fastp and clone calling in MiXCR, and kept productive beta chains. Rows with a matching CDR3 protein are joined into one entry that keeps the most common DNA and genes. TCRdb, not the original authors, processed these V and J calls. The sample has about 540,000 distinct CDR3 sequences on record, more than 45% of them singletons. The biggest ten clones account for 8% to 8.5% of the sample.

On this clonotype: Its antigen is currently not known. Per-base qualities were not stored, and no clone one base away is much larger.

From the germline V gene (reference sequence), CDR1 is SGHAT and CDR2 is FQDESV. Unmatched junction bases come to 12, with V trimmed by 6 bases and J by 5 bases. Measured from the cysteine to the phenylalanine, the CDR3 is 15 residues long. Here the CDR3 DNA is all that survives: 45 bases in frame from base 1. Stable Graves' hyperthyroidism was defined as the absence of progression to ophthalmopathy over 18 months of follow-up. Hyperthyroidism patients were newly diagnosed, with disease duration under 2 months, and aged 18 to 65 years. Exclusion was applied to patients with uncontrolled infections, other autoimmune diseases, pregnancy or lactation. Clinical symptoms, serum thyroxine and TRAb, thyroid ultrasound, and orbital computed tomography formed the basis for the diagnoses. Total RNA was extracted using Trizol reagent, and RNA quality was assessed on an Agilent 2100 Bioanalyzer.

This clonotype was obtained from a woman younger than 35 with Graves' hyperthyroidism. Donor details come from another sample of the same person, matched by shared clones. Input material: peripheral blood or thyroid tissue (not recorded which). The chain employs TRBV11-1 and TRBJ2-7, with 8 central nucleotides matching TRBD1. The DNA sequence reads TGTGCCAGCAGTTACCCGACGACAGGGGTGGACGAGCAGTACTTC. Its translation is CASSYPTTGVDEQYF.